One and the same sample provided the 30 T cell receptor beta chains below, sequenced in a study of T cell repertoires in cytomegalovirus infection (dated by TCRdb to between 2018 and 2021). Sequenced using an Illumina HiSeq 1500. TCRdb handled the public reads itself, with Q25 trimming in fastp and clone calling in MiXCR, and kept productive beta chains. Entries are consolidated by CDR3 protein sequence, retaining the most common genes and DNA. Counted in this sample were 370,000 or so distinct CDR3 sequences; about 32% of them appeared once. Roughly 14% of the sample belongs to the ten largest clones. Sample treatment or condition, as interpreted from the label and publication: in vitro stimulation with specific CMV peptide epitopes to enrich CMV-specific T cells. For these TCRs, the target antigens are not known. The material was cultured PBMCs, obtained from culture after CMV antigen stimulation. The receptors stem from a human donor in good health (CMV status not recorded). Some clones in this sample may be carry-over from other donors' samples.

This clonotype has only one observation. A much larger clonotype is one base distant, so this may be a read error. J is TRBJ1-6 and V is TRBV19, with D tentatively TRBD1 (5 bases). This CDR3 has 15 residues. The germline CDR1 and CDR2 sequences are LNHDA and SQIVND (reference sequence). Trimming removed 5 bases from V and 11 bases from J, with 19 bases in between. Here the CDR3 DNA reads TGTGCCAGTAGTCCGCGCGGGACCCTAAATCCACCCCTCCACTTT. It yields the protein CASSPRGTLNPPLHF.

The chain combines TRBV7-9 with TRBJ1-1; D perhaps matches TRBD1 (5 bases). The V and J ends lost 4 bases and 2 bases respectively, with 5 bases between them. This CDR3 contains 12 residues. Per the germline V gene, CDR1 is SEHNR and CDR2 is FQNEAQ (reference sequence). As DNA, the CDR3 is TGTGCCAGCAGCTGGGACAACACTGAAGCTTTCTTT. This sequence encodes CASSWDNTEAFF.

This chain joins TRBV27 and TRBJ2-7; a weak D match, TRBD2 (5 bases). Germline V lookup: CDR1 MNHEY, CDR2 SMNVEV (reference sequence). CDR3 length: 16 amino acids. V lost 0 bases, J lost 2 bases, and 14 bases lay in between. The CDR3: CASSLSGSSGAYEQYV. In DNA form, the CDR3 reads TGTGCCAGCAGTTTATCGGGGTCCAGCGGTGCCTACGAGCAGTACGTC.

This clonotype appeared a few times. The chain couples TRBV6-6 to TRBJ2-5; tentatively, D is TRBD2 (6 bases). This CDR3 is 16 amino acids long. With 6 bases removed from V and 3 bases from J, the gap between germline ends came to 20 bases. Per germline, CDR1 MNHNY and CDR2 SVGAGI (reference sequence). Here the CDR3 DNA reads TGTGCCAGCAGACCACCACGGGGACTGGAAGAAGAGACCCAGTACTTC. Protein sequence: CASRPPRGLEEETQYF.

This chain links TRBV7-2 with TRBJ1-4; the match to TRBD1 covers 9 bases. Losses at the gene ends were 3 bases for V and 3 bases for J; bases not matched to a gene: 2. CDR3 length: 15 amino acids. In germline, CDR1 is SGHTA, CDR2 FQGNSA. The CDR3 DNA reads TGTGCCAGCAGCTTTCGGACAGGGGCTAATGAAAAACTGTTTTTT. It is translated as CASSFRTGANEKLFF.

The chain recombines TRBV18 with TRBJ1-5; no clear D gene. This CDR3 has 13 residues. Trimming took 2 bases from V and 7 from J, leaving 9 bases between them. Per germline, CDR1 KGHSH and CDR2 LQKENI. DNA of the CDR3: TGTGCCAGCTCACCAAGCCTGATCCAGCCCCAGCATTTT. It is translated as CASSPSLIQPQHF.

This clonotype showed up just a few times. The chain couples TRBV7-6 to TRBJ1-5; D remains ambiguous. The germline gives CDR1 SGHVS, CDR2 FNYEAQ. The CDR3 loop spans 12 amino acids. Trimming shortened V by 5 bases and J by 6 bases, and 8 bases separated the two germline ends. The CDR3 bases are TGTGCCAGCAGCGGAGGGTTTCAGCCCCAGCATTTT. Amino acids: CASSGGFQPQHF.

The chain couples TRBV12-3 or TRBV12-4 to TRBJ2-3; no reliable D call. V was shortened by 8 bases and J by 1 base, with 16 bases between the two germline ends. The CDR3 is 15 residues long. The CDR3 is CASLYWLGGTDTQYF. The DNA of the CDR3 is TGTGCCAGCCTATATTGGCTAGGTGGCACAGATACGCAGTATTTT.

In nucleotides, the CDR3 is TGTGCCAGCAGACCCGGGACTAGCGTTTCCCAGCAGTTCTTC. Translation gives CASRPGTSVSQQFF. The chain uses TRBV12-3 or TRBV12-4 and TRBJ2-1; the match to TRBD2 covers 10 bases. The CDR3 consists of 14 residues. The V segment lost 6 bases and the J segment 11 bases; nucleotides outside the gene matches: 10.

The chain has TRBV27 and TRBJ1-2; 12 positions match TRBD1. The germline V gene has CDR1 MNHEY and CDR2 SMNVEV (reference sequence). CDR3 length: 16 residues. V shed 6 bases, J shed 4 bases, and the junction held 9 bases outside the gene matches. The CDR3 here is CASRGGTGGDFYGYTF. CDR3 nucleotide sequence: TGTGCCAGCAGGGGTGGGACAGGGGGCGATTTCTATGGCTACACCTTC.

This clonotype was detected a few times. DNA for the CDR3: TGTGCCAGCAGTTTTGAAACCCGGGGGACCGGGGAGCTGTTTTTT. Translating it yields CASSFETRGTGELFF. V is TRBV28 and J is TRBJ2-2; tentatively, D is TRBD2 (6 bases). Trimming cost V 3 bases and J 5 bases, with 13 bases left between them. CDR1 and CDR2 from the germline V gene are MDHEN and SYDVKM. This CDR3 is 15 amino acids long.

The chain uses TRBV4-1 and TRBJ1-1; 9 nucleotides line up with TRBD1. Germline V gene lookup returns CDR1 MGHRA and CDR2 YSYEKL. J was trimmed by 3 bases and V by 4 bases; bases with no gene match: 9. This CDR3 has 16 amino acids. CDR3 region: CASSRGIRTGDTEAFF. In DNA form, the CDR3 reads TGCGCCAGCAGCCGGGGTATTAGGACAGGGGACACTGAAGCTTTCTTT.

The CDR3 DNA reads TGTGCCAGCAGTTCCTCAAACCTGTTCTTC. Amino acids: CASSSSNLFF. The chain uses TRBV12-3 or TRBV12-4 and TRBJ2-1, with D uncertain. V was pared by 4 bases and J by 15 bases, with 10 bases between. The CDR3 loop spans 10 amino acids.

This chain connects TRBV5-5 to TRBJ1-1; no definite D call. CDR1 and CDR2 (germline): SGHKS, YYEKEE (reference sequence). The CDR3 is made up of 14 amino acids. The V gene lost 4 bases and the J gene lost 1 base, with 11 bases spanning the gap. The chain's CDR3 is CASSQSRGNTEAFF. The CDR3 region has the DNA TGTGCCAGCAGCCAGAGTCGGGGGAACACTGAAGCTTTCTTT. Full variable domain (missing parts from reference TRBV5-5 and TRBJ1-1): DAGVTQSPTHLIKTRGQQVTLRCSPISGHKSVSWYQQVLGQGPQFIFQYYEKEERGRGNFPDRFSARQFPNYSSELNVNALLLGDSALYLCASSQSRGNTEAFFGQGTRLTVV.

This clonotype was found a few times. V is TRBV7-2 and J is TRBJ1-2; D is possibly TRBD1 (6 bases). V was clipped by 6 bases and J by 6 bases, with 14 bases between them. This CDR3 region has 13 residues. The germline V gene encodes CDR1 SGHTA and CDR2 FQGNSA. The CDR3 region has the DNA TGTGCCAGCAGTACACGACCAGGGGATGGCTACACCTTC. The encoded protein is CASSTRPGDGYTF.

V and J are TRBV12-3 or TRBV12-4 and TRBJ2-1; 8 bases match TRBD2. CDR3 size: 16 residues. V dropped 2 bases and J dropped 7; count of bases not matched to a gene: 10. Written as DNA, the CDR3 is TGTGCCAGCAGTTTAAGCGCTAGCGGGCCTCCGAATGAGCAGTTCTTC. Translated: CASSLSASGPPNEQFF.

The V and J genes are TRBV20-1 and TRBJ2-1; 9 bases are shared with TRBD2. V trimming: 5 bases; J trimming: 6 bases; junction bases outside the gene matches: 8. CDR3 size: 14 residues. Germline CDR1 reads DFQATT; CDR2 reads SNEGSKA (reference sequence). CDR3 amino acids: CSAQTSGRSNEQFF. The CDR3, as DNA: TGCAGTGCTCAAACTAGCGGGCGGTCCAATGAGCAGTTCTTC.

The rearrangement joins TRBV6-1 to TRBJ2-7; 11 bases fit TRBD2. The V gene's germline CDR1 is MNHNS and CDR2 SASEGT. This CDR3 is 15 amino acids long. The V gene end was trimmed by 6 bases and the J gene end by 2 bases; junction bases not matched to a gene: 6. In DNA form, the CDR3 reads TGTGCCAGCAGAAACCTAGCGGGAGGCGCCTACGAGCAGTACTTC. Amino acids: CASRNLAGGAYEQYF.

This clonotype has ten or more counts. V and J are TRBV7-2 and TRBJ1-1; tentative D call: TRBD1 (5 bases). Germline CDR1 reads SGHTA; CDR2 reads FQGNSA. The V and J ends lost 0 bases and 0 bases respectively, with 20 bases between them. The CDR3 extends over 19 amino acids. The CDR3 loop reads CASSLAYASGTVMNTEAFF. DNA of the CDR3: TGTGCCAGCAGCTTAGCATACGCCAGCGGGACGGTTATGAACACTGAAGCTTTCTTT.

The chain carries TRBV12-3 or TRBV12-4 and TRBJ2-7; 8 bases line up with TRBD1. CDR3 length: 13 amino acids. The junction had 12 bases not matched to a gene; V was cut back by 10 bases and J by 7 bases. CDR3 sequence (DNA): TGTGCCACGGGACGAGGACAGGGTGGGGAGCAGTACTTC. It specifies CATGRGQGGEQYF.

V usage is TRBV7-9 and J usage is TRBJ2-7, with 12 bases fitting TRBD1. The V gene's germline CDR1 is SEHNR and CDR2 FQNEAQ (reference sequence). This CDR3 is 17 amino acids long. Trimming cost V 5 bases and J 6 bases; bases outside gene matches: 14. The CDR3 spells CASSIGTGGRASREQYF. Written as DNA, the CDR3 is TGTGCCAGCAGCATCGGGACAGGGGGCCGCGCTAGCCGCGAGCAGTACTTC.

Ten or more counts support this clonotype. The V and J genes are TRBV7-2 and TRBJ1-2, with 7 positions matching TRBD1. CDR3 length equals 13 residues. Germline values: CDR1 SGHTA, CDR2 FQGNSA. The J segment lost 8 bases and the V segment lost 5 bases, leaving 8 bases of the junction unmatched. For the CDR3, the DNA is TGTGCCAGCAGCGGCCACAGGGGCGGGGGCTACACCTTC. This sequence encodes CASSGHRGGGYTF.

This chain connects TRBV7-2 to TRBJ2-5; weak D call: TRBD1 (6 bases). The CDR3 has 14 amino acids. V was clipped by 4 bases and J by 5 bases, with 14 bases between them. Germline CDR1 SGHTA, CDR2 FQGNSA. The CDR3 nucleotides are TGTGCCAGCAGCTCTACAGGGTCCAGGGAGACCCAGTACTTC. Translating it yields CASSSTGSRETQYF.

The CDR3 nucleotides read TGTGCCATCAGGGGCTATGATTGGAATGAGCAGTTCTTC. This encodes CAIRGYDWNEQFF. This chain joins TRBV10-3 and TRBJ2-1; D is unresolved. The CDR3 is 13 residues long. Germline V CDR1 and CDR2: ENHRY, SYGVKD. The ends were cut back, 6 bases at V and 7 bases at J, with 13 bases in the middle.

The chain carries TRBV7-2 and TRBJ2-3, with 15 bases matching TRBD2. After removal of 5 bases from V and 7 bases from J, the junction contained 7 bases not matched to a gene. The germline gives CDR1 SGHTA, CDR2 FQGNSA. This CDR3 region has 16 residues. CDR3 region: CASSPGLAGGHNTQYF. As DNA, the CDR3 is TGTGCCAGCAGCCCGGGACTAGCGGGAGGCCACAATACGCAGTATTTT. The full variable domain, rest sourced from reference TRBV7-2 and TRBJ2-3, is GAGVSQSPSNKVTEKGKDVELRCDPISGHTALYWYRQSLGQGLEFLIYFQGNSAPDKSGLPSDRFSAERTGGSVSTLTIQRTQQEDSAVYLCASSPGLAGGHNTQYFGPGTRLTVL.

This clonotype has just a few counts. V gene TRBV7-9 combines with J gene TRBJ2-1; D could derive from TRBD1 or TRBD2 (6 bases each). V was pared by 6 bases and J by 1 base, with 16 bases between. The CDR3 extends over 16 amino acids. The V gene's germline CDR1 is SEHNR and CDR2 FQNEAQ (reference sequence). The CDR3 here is CASRGGGIISYNEQFF. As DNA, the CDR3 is TGTGCCAGCAGGGGGGGCGGGATCATATCCTACAATGAGCAGTTCTTC.

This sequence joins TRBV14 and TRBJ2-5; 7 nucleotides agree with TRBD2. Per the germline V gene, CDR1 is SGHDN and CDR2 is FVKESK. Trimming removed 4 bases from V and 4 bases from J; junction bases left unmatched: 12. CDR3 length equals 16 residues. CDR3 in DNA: TGTGCCAGCAGCCCCCAGGGAGGGAGATCGGGAGAGACCCAGTACTTC. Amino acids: CASSPQGGRSGETQYF.

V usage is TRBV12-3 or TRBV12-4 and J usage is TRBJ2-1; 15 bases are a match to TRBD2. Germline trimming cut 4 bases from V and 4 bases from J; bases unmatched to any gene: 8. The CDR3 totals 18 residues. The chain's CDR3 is CASSSRGLAGGAYNEQFF. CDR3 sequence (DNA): TGTGCCAGCAGTTCCCGGGGACTAGCGGGAGGAGCGTACAATGAGCAGTTCTTC.

The CDR3 region is CASSARLNPSYNEQFF. DNA for the CDR3: TGTGCCAGCAGTGCACGCCTCAACCCCTCCTACAATGAGCAGTTCTTC. The rearrangement links TRBV2 to TRBJ2-1; D is unclear. Germline loops: CDR1 SNHLY, CDR2 FYNNEI. CDR3 length: 16 residues. The germline V and J ends were trimmed by 4 bases and 0 bases, with 13 bases remaining between them.

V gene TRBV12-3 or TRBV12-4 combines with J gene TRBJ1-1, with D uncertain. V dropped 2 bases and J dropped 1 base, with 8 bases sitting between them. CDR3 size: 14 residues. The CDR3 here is CASSLRAPNTEAFF. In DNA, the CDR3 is TGTGCCAGCAGTTTAAGGGCCCCGAACACTGAAGCTTTCTTT.